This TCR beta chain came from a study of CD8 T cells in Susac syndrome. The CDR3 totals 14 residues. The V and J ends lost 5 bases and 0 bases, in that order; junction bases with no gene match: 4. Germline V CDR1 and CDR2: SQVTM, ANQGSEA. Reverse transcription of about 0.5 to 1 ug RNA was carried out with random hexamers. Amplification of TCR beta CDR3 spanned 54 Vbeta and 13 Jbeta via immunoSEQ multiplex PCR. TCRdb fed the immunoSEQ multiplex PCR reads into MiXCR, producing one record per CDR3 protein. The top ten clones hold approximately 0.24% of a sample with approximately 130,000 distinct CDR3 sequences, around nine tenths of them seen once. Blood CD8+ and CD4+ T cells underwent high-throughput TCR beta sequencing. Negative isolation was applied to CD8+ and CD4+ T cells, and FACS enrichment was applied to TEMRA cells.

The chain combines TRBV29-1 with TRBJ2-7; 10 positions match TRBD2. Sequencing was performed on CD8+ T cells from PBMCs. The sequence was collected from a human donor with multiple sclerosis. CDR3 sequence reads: CSVPTSGISYEQYF. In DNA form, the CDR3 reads TGCAGCGTTCCTACTAGCGGGATCTCCTACGAGCAGTACTTC.